A selection of T cell receptor beta chains follows, all from one sample in a study of relationships among human T cell subsets. TCRdb ran MiXCR on the multiplex PCR reads and lists one entry per CDR3 protein. This sample has about 5,000 distinct CDR3 sequences, with 50% to 65% found just once. The sequenced sample consisted of CD8+ T cells sorted from blood. The receptors stem from a man in his forties in good health. The CDR3 runs from the conserved cysteine through the conserved F or W. Fields, in order: clone size, J gene, V gene, D gene, CDR3 length, CDR3 DNA, CDR3 protein. A D gene is named only where the DNA matches it firmly. Where a row states a size, it is once, few, many or the class of an expanded clone; other rows omit it.

-	TRBJ2-1	TRBV20-1	TRBD2	14	TGCAGTGTCGGGACTAGCGGGAGTCTGGATGAGCAGTTCTTC	CSVGTSGSLDEQFF
-	TRBJ2-3	TRBV7-6	-	16	TGTGCCAGCAGCGAAAAACCGGTCGGCAGCACAGATACGCAGTATTTT	CASSEKPVGSTDTQYF
-	TRBJ2-7	TRBV27	TRBD1	13	TGTGCCAGCAGTTTGGGGGACAGCTACGAGCAGTACTTC	CASSLGDSYEQYF
-	TRBJ1-5	TRBV4-1	-	14	TGCGCCAGCAGCCAGACAGGAATTAATCAGCCCCAGCATTTT	CASSQTGINQPQHF
-	TRBJ2-7	TRBV29-1	-	13	TGCAGCGTTACGGAGACATCCTCCTACGAGCAGTACTTC	CSVTETSSYEQYF
-	TRBJ2-1	TRBV29-1	TRBD1	14	TGCAGCGTTGAATTCTCGACAGGGTGGGATGGGCAGTTCTTC	CSVEFSTGWDGQFF
-	TRBJ1-6	TRBV27	-	14	TGTGCCAGCAGTTTGACGGGATATAATTCACCCCTCCACTTT	CASSLTGYNSPLHF
-	TRBJ2-3	TRBV28	TRBD2	16	TGTGCCAGCAGTACCATAGCGGGACGTTTGGCAGATACGCAGTATTTT	CASSTIAGRLADTQYF
-	TRBJ2-1	TRBV12-3/TRBV12-4	TRBD2	20	TGTGCCAGCAGTTTAGGAATGGGACTAGCGGAACTGATCTCCTACAATGAGCGGTTCTTC	CASSLGMGLAELISYNERFF
-	TRBJ2-5	TRBV7-9	-	14	TGTGCCAGCAGCTTATCAACCGGACAAGAGACCCAGTACTTC	CASSLSTGQETQYF
-	TRBJ2-3	TRBV29-1	-	12	TGCAGCGTTACAGGGACGGGAGATACGCAGTATTTT	CSVTGTGDTQYF
-	TRBJ2-5	TRBV27	-	14	TGTGCCAGCAGTTTATGGGGAACTCAAGAGACCCAGTACTTC	CASSLWGTQETQYF
once	TRBJ2-1	TRBV14	-	16	TGTGCCAGCAGCCAAGATCGGCCCTCAGGTTACAATGAGCAGTTCTTC	CASSQDRPSGYNEQFF
few	TRBJ2-1	TRBV19	TRBD1	15	TGTGCCAGTAGTATGGGGACAGGGCTGGAGAATGAGCAGTTCTTC	CASSMGTGLENEQFF
few	TRBJ2-1	TRBV28	-	15	TGTGCCAGCAGGCAGACAGGAGGAGGGTCCAATGAGCAGTTCTTC	CASRQTGGGSNEQFF
few	TRBJ2-1	TRBV24-1	TRBD2	16	TGTGCCACCAGTGAACTAGCGGGAGCCCAGGGGAATGAGCAGTTCTTC	CATSELAGAQGNEQFF
once	TRBJ1-3	TRBV27	-	16	TGTGCCAGCAGTTCCCTAGGTTACAGGGCTGGAAACACCATATATTTT	CASSSLGYRAGNTIYF
-	TRBJ1-2	TRBV20-1	TRBD1	16	TGCAGTGCTGAGGGGCAGACAGGGTGGAGGAACTATGGCTACACCTTC	CSAEGQTGWRNYGYTF
few	TRBJ2-1	TRBV6-5	TRBD2	16	TGTGCCAGCAGTTCCCGGGCGGGAGAAACCTACAATGAGCAGTTCTTC	CASSSRAGETYNEQFF
-	TRBJ2-7	TRBV12-3/TRBV12-4	-	13	TGTGCCAGCAGTTTGGGGCCCACCAACGAGCAGTACTTC	CASSLGPTNEQYF
-	TRBJ1-2	TRBV7-3	TRBD1	16	TGTGCCAGCAGCCCGGGACAGGGGGCAGAGCGCTATGGCTACACCTTC	CASSPGQGAERYGYTF
few	TRBJ2-7	TRBV28	-	13	TGTGCCAGCAGTTTCTCCAGCCCCTACGAGCAGTACTTC	CASSFSSPYEQYF
-	TRBJ1-5	TRBV28	TRBD1	14	TGTGCCAGCAGGGGTCAGGGGGGGAATCAGCCCCAGCATTTT	CASRGQGGNQPQHF
few	TRBJ2-7	TRBV4-1	-	15	TGCGCCAGCAGATCAGGGCCAGGGGGGACCTACGAGCAGTACTTC	CASRSGPGGTYEQYF
few	TRBJ2-2	TRBV25-1	-	10	TGTGCCAGCGCGGCCGGGGAGCTGTTTTTT	CASAAGELFF
-	TRBJ1-1	TRBV11-2	-	15	TGTGCCAGCAGCTCACCGGGACATCCGAACACTGAAGCTTTCTTT	CASSSPGHPNTEAFF
few	TRBJ2-3	TRBV3-1	TRBD1	16	TGTGCCAGCAGCCCGGAGACAGGGTCCGGTACAGATACGCAGTATTTT	CASSPETGSGTDTQYF
-	TRBJ2-3	TRBV6-2/TRBV6-3	TRBD2	11	TGTGCCAGCAGTTACCAAGCGGGAGTGTATTTT	CASSYQAGVYF
-	TRBJ2-1	TRBV6-6	TRBD2	12	TGCGCCACTACGGGGGGTGAGAATGAGCAGTTCTTC	CATTGGENEQFF
-	TRBJ1-1	TRBV27	-	13	TGTGCCAGCAGTTCCGGCCGGGGCACTGAAGCTTTCTTT	CASSSGRGTEAFF
-	TRBJ2-7	TRBV7-9	TRBD1	16	TGTGCCAGCAGCTTAGATATCGGACAGGGGGCTTACGAGCAGTACTTC	CASSLDIGQGAYEQYF
-	TRBJ2-1	TRBV20-1	-	11	TGCAGTGCTCCCGACTTATGGGAGCAGTTCTTC	CSAPDLWEQFF
-	TRBJ2-1	TRBV29-1	-	11	TGCAGCGTTGAGGATTACAATGAGCAGTTCTTC	CSVEDYNEQFF
few	TRBJ2-3	TRBV28	TRBD2	13	TGTGCCAGCAGTCTAGCGGGCACGAATACGCAGTATTTT	CASSLAGTNTQYF
-	TRBJ2-5	TRBV11-2	-	15	TGTGCCAGCAGCTTACTTGAGGGTCGCCAAGAGACCCAGTACTTC	CASSLLEGRQETQYF
-	TRBJ1-5	TRBV6-5	TRBD1	15	TGTGCCAGCAGTTACTCGACAGGGAGCAATCAGCCCCAGCATTTT	CASSYSTGSNQPQHF
-	TRBJ2-7	TRBV7-9	-	15	TGTGCCAGCAGCTCCCCCGGTGGCAGTTCCTACGAGCAGTACTTC	CASSSPGGSSYEQYF
-	TRBJ1-3	TRBV4-2	-	16	TGTGCCAGCAGCCAAGATCTCGGCGACTCTGGAAACACCATATATTTT	CASSQDLGDSGNTIYF
-	TRBJ2-1	TRBV27	-	15	TGTGCCAGCAGTTTATTCCCTGGCCCCTACAATGAGCAGTTCTTC	CASSLFPGPYNEQFF
-	TRBJ2-3	TRBV11-2	-	15	TGTGCCAGCAGCCCGGCCCCGGAGAGCCCAGGTACGCAGTATTTT	CASSPAPESPGTQYF
-	TRBJ1-2	TRBV28	-	15	TGTGCCAGCAGTGGAGCTATCTGGACAGTTAATGGCTACACCTTC	CASSGAIWTVNGYTF
-	TRBJ2-4	TRBV28	TRBD2	18	TGTGCCAGCAGTTTACTAGCGGGAGAGGCGATAGCCAAAAACATTCAGTACTTC	CASSLLAGEAIAKNIQYF
-	TRBJ2-3	TRBV12-5	-	14	TGTGCTAGTGGAGTAGCAGGGATCACAGATACGCAGTATTTT	CASGVAGITDTQYF